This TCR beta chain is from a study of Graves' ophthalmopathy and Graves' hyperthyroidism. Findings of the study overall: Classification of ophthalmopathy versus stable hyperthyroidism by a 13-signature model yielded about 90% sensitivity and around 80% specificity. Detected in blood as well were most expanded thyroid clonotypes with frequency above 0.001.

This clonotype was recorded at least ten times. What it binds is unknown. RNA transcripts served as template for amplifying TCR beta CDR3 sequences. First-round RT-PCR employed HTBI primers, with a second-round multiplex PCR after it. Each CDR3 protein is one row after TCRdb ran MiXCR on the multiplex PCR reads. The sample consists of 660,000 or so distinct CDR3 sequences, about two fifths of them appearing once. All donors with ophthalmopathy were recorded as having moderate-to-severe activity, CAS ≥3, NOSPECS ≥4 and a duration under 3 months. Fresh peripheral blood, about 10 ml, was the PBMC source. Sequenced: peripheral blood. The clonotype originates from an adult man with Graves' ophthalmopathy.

In nucleotides, the CDR3 is TGTGCCAGCAGCTTAGGCATGAATAATTCACCCCTCCACTTT. This encodes CASSLGMNNSPLHF. The rearrangement joins TRBV5-4 to TRBJ1-6; D gene uncertain. With 2 bases removed from V and 5 bases from J, the gap between germline ends came to 8 bases. Germline values: CDR1 SGHNT, CDR2 YYREEE (reference sequence). The CDR3 totals 14 residues.